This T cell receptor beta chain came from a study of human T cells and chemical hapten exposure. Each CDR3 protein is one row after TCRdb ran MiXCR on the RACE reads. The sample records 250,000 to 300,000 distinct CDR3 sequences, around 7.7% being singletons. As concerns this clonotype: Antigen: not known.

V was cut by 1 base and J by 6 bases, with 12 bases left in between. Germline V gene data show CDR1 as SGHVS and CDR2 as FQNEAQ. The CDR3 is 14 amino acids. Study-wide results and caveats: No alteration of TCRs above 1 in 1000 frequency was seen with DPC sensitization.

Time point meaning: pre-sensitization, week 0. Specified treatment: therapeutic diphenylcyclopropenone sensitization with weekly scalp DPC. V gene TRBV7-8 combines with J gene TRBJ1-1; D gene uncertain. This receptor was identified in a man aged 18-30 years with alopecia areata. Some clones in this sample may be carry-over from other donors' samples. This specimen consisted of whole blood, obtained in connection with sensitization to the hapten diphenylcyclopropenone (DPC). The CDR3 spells CASSLERVNAEAFF. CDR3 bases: TGTGCCAGCAGCTTAGAAAGGGTTAACGCTGAAGCTTTCTTT. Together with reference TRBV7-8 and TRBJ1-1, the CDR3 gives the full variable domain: GAGVSQSPRYKVAKRGQDVALRCDPISGHVSLFWYQQALGQGPEFLTYFQNEAQLDKSGLPSDRFFAERPEGSVSTLKIQRTQQEDSAVYLCASSLERVNAEAFFGQGTRLTVV.